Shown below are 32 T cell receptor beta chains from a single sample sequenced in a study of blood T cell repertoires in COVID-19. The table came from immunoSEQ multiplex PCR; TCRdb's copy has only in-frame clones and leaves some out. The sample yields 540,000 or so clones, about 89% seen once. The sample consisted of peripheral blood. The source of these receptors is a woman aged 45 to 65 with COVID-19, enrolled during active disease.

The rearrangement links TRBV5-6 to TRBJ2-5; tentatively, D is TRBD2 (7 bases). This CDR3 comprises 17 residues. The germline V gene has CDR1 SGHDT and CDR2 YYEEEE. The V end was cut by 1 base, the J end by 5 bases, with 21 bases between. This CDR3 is CASSLPFVGRGGETQYF. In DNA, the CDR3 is TGTGCCAGCAGCTTGCCCTTCGTTGGCAGGGGAGGGGAGACCCAGTACTTC.

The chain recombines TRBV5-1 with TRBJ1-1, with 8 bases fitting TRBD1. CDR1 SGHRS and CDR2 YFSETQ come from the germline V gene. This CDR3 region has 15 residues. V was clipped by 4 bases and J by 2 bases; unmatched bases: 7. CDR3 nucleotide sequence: TGCGCCAGCAGCCACGGGACAGGAGAAAACACTGAAGCTTTCTTT. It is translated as CASSHGTGENTEAFF. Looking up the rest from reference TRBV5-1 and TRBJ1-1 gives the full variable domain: KAGVTQTPRYLIKTRGQQVTLSCSPISGHRSVSWYQQTPGQGLQFLFEYFSETQRNKGNFPGRFSGRQFSNSRSEMNVSTLELGDSALYLCASSHGTGENTEAFFGQGTRLTVV.

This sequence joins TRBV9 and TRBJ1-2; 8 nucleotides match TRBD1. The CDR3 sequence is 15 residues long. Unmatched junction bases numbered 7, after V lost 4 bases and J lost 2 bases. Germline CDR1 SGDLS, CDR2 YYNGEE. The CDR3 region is CASSPGGPANYGYTF. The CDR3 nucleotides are TGTGCCAGCAGCCCAGGGGGCCCGGCCAACTATGGCTACACCTTC.

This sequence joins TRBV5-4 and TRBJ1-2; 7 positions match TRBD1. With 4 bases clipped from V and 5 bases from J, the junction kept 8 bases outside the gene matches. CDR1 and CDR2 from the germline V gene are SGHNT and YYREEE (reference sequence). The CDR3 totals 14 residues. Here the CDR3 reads CASSARDRLYGYTF. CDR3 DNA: TGTGCCAGCAGCGCACGGGACAGACTTTATGGCTACACCTTC. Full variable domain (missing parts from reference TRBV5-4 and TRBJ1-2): ETGVTQSPTHLIKTRGQQVTLRCSSQSGHNTVSWYQQALGQGPQFIFQYYREEENGRGNFPPRFSGLQFPNYSSELNVNALELDDSALYLCASSARDRLYGYTFGSGTRLTVV.

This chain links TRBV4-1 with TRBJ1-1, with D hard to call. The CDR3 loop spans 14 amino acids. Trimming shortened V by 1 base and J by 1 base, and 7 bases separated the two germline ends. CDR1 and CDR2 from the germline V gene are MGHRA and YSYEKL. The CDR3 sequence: CASSQVLPNTEAFF. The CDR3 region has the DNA TGCGCCAGCAGCCAAGTCCTCCCGAACACTGAAGCTTTCTTT.

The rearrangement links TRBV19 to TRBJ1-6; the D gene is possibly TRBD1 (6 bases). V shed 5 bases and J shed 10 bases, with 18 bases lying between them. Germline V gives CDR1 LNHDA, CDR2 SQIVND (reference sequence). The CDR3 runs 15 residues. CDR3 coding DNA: TGTGCCAGTAGTGTCTCAGGCGCCACAGGGTCACCCCTCCACTTT. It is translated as CASSVSGATGSPLHF.

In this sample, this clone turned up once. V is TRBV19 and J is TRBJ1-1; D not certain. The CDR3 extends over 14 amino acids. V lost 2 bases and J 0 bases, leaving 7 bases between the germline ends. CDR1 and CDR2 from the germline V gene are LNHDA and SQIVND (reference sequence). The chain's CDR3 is CASSINTMNTEAFF. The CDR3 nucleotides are TGTGCCAGTAGTATAAACACTATGAACACTGAAGCTTTCTTT.

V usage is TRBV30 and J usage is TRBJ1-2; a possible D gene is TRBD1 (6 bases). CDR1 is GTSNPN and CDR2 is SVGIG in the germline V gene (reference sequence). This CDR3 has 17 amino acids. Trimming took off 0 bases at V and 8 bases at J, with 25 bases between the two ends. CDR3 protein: CAWSVQRVVQRTVGYTF. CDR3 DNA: TGTGCCTGGAGTGTACAACGAGTAGTACAGAGGACAGTCGGCTACACCTTC.

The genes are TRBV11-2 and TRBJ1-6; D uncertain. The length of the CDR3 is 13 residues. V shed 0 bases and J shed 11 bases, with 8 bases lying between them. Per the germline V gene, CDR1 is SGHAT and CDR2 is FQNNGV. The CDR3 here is CASSLEAPTPLHF. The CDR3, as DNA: TGTGCCAGCAGCTTAGAGGCCCCCACACCCCTCCACTTT.

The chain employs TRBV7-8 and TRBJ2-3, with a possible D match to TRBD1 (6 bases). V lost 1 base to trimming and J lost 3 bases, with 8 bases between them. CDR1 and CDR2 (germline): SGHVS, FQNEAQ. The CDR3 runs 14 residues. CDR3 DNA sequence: TGTGCCAGCAGCTTAGGGACAGTGACAGATACGCAGTATTTT. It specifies CASSLGTVTDTQYF.

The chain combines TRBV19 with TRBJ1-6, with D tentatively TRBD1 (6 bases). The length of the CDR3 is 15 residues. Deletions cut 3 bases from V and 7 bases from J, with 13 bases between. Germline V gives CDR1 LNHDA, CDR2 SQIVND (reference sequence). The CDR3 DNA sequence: TGTGCCAGTAGTATTGGGGGGGCCGGGAATTCACCCCTCCACTTT. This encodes CASSIGGAGNSPLHF.

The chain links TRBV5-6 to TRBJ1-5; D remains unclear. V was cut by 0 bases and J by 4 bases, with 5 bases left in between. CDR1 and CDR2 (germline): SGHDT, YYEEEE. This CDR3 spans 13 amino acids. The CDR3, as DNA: TGTGCCAGCAGCTTGGCGACTAATCAGCCCCAGCATTTT. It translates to CASSLATNQPQHF.

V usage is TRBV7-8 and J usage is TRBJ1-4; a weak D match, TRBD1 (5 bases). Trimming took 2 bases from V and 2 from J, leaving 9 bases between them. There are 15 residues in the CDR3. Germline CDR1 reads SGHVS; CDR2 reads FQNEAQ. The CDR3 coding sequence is TGTGCCAGCAGCTTATGGGGGGGTACTAATGAAAAACTGTTTTTT. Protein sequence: CASSLWGGTNEKLFF.

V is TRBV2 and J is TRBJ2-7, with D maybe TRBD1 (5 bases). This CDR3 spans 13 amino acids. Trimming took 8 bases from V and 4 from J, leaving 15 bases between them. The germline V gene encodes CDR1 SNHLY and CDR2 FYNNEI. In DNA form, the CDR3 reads TGTGCCAGCTCCAGGGAAGCCGTGTACGAGCAGTACTTC. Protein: CASSREAVYEQYF.

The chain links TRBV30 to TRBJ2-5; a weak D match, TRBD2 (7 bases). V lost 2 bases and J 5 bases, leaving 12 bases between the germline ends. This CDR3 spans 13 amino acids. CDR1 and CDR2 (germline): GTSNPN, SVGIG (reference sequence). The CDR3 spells CAWSRGGAETQYF. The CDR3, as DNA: TGTGCCTGGAGTAGGGGGGGCGCGGAGACCCAGTACTTC.

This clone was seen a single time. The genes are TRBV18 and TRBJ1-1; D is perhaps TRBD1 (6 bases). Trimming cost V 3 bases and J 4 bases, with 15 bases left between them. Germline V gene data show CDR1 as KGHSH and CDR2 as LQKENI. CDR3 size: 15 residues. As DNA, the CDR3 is TGTGCCAGCTCACCTCCCGGGACACTACTCACTGAAGCTTTCTTT. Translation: CASSPPGTLLTEAFF. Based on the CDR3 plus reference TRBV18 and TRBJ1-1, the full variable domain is NAGVMQNPRHLVRRRGQEARLRCSPMKGHSHVYWYRQLPEEGLKFMVYLQKENIIDESGMPKERFSAEFPKEGPSILRIQQVVRGDSAAYFCASSPPGTLLTEAFFGQGTRLTVV.

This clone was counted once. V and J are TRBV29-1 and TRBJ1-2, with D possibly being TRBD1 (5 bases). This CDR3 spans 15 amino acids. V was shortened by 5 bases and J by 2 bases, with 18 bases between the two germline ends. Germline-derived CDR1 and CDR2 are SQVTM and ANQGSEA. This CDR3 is CSVSPTIRGNYGYTF. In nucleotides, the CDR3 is TGCAGCGTTAGCCCCACGATAAGGGGAAACTATGGCTACACCTTC. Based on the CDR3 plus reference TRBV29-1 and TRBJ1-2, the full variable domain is SAVISQKPSRDICQRGTSLTIQCQVDSQVTMMFWYRQQPGQSLTLIATANQGSEATYESGFVIDKFPISRPNLTFSTLTVSNMSPEDSSIYLCSVSPTIRGNYGYTFGSGTRLTVV.

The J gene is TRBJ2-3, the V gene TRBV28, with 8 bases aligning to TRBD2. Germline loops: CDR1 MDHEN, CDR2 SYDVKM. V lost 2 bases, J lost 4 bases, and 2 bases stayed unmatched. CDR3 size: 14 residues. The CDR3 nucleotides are TGTGCCAGCAGTTTAACGGGGGGGCCAGATACGCAGTATTTT. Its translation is CASSLTGGPDTQYF. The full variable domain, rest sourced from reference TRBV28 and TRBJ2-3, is DVKVTQSSRYLVKRTGEKVFLECVQDMDHENMFWYRQDPGLGLRLIYFSYDVKMKEKGDIPEGYSVSREKKERFSLILESASTNQTSMYLCASSLTGGPDTQYFGPGTRLTVL.

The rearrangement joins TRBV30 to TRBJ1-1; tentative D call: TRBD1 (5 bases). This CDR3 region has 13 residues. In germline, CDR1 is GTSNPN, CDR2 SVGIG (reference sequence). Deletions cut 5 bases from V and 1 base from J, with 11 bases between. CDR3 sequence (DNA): TGTGCCTGGGATAGTAGGGGGAACACTGAAGCTTTCTTT. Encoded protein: CAWDSRGNTEAFF.

The CDR3: CASSQAKGQGFPKNIQYF. CDR3 coding DNA: TGTGCCAGCAGCCAAGCCAAGGGACAGGGGTTCCCCAAAAACATTCAGTACTTC. The J gene is TRBJ2-4, the V gene TRBV3-1 (or the pseudogene TRBV3-2), with 10 bases lining up with TRBD1. Germline assignment: CDR1 LGHDT and CDR2 YNNKEL (reference sequence). The J segment lost 2 bases and the V segment lost 1 base, leaving 8 bases of the junction unmatched. There are 18 residues in the CDR3.

This chain's CDR3 is CAISQGYGYTF. CDR3 sequence (DNA): TGTGCCATCAGCCAGGGATATGGCTACACCTTC. J is TRBJ1-2 and V is TRBV10-3; D may be TRBD1 (5 bases). The germline gives CDR1 ENHRY, CDR2 SYGVKD. The germline V and J ends were trimmed by 6 bases and 5 bases, with 7 bases remaining between them. The CDR3 loop spans 11 amino acids.

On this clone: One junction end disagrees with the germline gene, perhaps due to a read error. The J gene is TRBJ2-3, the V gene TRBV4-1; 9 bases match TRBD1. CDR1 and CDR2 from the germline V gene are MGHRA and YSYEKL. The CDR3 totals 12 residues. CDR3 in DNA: TGCGCCAGCAGCCAAGACGGGACAGGGTTTCATTTT. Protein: CASSQDGTGFHF.

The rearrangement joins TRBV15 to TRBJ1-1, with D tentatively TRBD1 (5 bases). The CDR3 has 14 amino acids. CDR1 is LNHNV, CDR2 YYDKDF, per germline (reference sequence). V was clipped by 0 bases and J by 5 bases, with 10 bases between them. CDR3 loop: CATSRDVRVTEAFF. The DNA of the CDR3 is TGTGCCACCAGCAGAGATGTCAGGGTAACTGAAGCTTTCTTT.

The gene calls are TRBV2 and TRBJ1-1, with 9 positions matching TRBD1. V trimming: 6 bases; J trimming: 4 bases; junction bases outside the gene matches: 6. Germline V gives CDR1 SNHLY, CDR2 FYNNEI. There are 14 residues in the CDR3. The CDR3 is CASRRQGGTTEAFF. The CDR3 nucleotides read TGTGCCAGCAGACGACAGGGGGGGACCACTGAAGCTTTCTTT.

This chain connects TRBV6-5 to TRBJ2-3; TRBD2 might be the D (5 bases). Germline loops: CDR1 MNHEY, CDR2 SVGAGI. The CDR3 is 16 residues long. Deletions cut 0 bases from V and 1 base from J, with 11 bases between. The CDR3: CASSYSSGSRTDTQYF. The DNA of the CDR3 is TGTGCCAGCAGTTACTCGTCGGGGTCCCGCACAGATACGCAGTATTTT.

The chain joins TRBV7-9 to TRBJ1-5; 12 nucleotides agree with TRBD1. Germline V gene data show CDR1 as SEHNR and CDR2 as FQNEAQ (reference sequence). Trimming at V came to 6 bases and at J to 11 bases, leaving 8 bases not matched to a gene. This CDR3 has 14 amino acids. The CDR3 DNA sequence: TGTGCCAGCAGTCCACCGGGACAGGGGGCTTCCCAGCATTTT. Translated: CASSPPGQGASQHF.

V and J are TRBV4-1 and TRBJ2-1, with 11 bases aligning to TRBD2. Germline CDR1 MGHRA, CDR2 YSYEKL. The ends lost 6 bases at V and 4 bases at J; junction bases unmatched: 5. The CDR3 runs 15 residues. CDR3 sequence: CASRGLAGGYNEQFF. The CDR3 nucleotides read TGCGCCAGCAGGGGGCTAGCGGGGGGATACAATGAGCAGTTCTTC.

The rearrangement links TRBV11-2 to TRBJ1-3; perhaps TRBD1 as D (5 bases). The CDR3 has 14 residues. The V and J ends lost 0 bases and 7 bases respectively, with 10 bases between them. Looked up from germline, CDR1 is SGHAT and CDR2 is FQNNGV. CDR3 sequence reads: CASSLDVSGNTIYF. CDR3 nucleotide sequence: TGTGCCAGCAGCTTAGACGTCTCAGGGAACACCATATATTTT.

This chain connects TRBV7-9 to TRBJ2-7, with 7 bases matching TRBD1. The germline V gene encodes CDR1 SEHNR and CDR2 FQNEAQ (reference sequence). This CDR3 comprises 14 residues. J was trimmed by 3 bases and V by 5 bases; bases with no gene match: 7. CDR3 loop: CASSVRGQFYEQYF. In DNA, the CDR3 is TGTGCCAGCAGCGTACGGGGACAGTTCTACGAGCAGTACTTC.

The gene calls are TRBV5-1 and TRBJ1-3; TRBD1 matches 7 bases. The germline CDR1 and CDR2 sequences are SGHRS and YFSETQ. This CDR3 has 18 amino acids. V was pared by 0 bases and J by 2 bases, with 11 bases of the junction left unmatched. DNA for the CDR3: TGCGCCAGCAGCTTGGAGGTCAGGGGGAACTCTGCTGGAAACACCATATATTTT. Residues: CASSLEVRGNSAGNTIYF.

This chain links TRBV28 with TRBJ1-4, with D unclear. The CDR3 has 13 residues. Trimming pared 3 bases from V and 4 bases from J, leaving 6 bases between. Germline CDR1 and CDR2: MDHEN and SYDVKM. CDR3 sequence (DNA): TGTGCCAGCAGTTTGCCCTATAATGAAAAACTGTTTTTT. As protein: CASSLPYNEKLFF.

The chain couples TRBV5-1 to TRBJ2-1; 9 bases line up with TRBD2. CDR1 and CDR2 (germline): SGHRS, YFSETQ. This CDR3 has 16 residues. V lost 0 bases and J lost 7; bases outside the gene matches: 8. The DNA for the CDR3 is TGCGCCAGCAGCTTGGAGGCTAGCGGGATAAAAAATGAGCAGTTCTTC. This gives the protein CASSLEASGIKNEQFF.